Below, 28 T cell receptor beta chains from the same sample are listed, as sequenced in a study of T cells in women clearing cervical HPV infection. Produced via immunoSEQ multiplex PCR; TCRdb's table is partial and in-frame only. The sample spans under 35,000 clones; the ten largest clones claim 15% to 20%. Material: blood buffy coat. These receptors originate from a woman between 18 and 70 years old with a cervical HPV16 infection that either progressed to CIN3+ or cleared (not recorded which).

On this clone: The read gets to within 3 residues of the CDR3 end, and the germline J gene fills in the rest. The chain has TRBV18 and TRBJ1-1, with 9 nucleotides matching TRBD1. CDR1 is KGHSH, CDR2 LQKENI, per germline. CDR3 length: 14 amino acids. CDR3 in amino acids: CASSYSGTGLKAFF. Partial CDR3 DNA: TGTGCCAGCTCATACTCCGGGACAGGGCTCAAA. Using reference TRBV18 and TRBJ1-1 for the parts outside the CDR3, the full variable domain is NAGVMQNPRHLVRRRGQEARLRCSPMKGHSHVYWYRQLPEEGLKFMVYLQKENIIDESGMPKERFSAEFPKEGPSILRIQQVVRGDSAAYFCASSYSGTGLKAFFGQGTRLTVV.

Comments on this clone: The read is 3 residues too short to cover the CDR3 end, so that end is filled in from the germline J gene. The rearrangement joins TRBV6-4 to TRBJ2-3; a possible D gene is TRBD1 (5 bases). CDR1 is MRHNA, CDR2 SNTAGT, per germline. There are 13 residues in the CDR3. The V and J ends lost 3 bases and 8 bases respectively, with 12 bases between them. The CDR3 loop is CASSEALGLTQYF. The covered CDR3 bases are TGTGCCAGCAGTGAGGCCTTGGGGCTTACG.

Notes on this clone: The read is 3 residues too short to cover the CDR3 end, so that end is filled in from the germline J gene. The chain recombines TRBV5-1 with TRBJ1-1; no clear D gene. CDR3 size: 14 residues. Germline V gene lookup returns CDR1 SGHRS and CDR2 YFSETQ. Trimming cost V 4 bases and J 3 bases, with 13 bases left between them. CDR3 region: CASSHIYRDTEAFF. CDR3 DNA, as far as it was read: TGCGCCAGCAGCCACATTTACAGAGACACTGAA. Using reference TRBV5-1 and TRBJ1-1 for the parts outside the CDR3, the full variable domain is KAGVTQTPRYLIKTRGQQVTLSCSPISGHRSVSWYQQTPGQGLQFLFEYFSETQRNKGNFPGRFSGRQFSNSRSEMNVSTLELGDSALYLCASSHIYRDTEAFFGQGTRLTVV.

Concerning this clone itself: The read ends 3 residues early relative to the CDR3; the germline J gene fills the gap. This chain uses TRBV2 with TRBJ1-5; D unresolved. Germline CDR1 is SNHLY and CDR2 is FYNNEI. The CDR3 loop spans 15 amino acids. The germline V and J ends were trimmed by 4 bases and 1 base, with 11 bases remaining between them. Incomplete CDR3 DNA: TGTGCCAGCAGTGGTTCGGGGAGCAGCAATCAGCCC. Translating gives CASSGSGSSNQP. The whole CDR3 reads CASSGSGSSNQPQHF. Based on the CDR3 plus reference TRBV2 and TRBJ1-5, the full variable domain is EPEVTQTPSHQVTQMGQEVILRCVPISNHLYFYWYRQILGQKVEFLVSFYNNEISEKSEIFDDQFSVERPDGSNFTLKIRSTKLEDSAMYFCASSGSGSSNQPQHFGDGTRLSIL.

To note about this clone: Read data end 3 residues before the CDR3 end; the end is taken from the germline J gene. The chain is built from TRBV29-1 and TRBJ2-1; TRBD2 matches at 9 bases. After removal of 6 bases from V and 6 bases from J, the junction contained 6 bases not matched to a gene. The CDR3 covers 13 residues. CDR1 is SQVTM and CDR2 is ANQGSEA in the germline V gene. This CDR3 is CSVAGLAGNEQFF. The sequenced CDR3 bases are TGCAGCGTGGCGGGACTAGCCGGCAATGAG.

The CDR3 spells CASSQVGGSKLETQYF. The sequenced part of the CDR3 DNA is TGTGCCAGCAGCCAAGTTGGCGGGAGCAAGTTAGAGACG. The rearrangement joins TRBV14 to TRBJ2-3, with 7 bases fitting TRBD2. The read ends 3 residues shy of where the CDR3 ends; the end is completed using the germline J gene. The CDR3 length is 16 residues. Germline V gene data show CDR1 as SGHDN and CDR2 as FVKESK.

Note on this clone: Sequencing ends 3 residues short of the CDR3 end; the germline J gene provides the rest. The genes are TRBV11-3 and TRBJ2-3, with D uncertain. This CDR3 is built from 12 residues. The germline gives CDR1 SGHNT, CDR2 YENEEA. The CDR3 loop is CASSLAGSAQYF. Partial CDR3 DNA: TGTGCCAGCAGCTTAGCGGGTAGTGCG.

Concerning this clone: The read finishes 3 residues shy of the CDR3 end, and the germline J gene is used to complete it. The V call is TRBV29-1, the J call TRBJ2-5, with D possibly TRBD1 on 5 matching bases. Per the germline V gene, CDR1 is SQVTM and CDR2 is ANQGSEA. V dropped 6 bases and J dropped 2 bases, with 16 bases sitting between them. This CDR3 comprises 14 residues. CDR3 sequence: CSVEWGIPQETQYF. CDR3 DNA, as far as it was read: TGCAGCGTCGAATGGGGCATACCTCAAGAGACC.

This clone counts as medium-sized by frequency. The CDR3 sequence is CSVLNTDTQYF. CDR3 DNA (partial): TGCAGCGTTCTTAATACAGATACG. The chain couples TRBV29-1 to TRBJ2-3; D is uncertain. The read is 3 residues too short to cover the CDR3 end, so that end is filled in from the germline J gene. CDR3 size: 11 residues. Between the trimmed V and J ends, which lost 5 bases and 3 bases, there was a span of 6 bases. Germline-derived CDR1 and CDR2 are SQVTM and ANQGSEA.

Concerning this clone itself: From the germline J gene comes the end of the CDR3, since the read stops 3 residues before it. The genes are TRBV16 and TRBJ2-7; TRBD2 matches at 7 bases. CDR1 and CDR2 (germline): KGHSY, FQNENV. This CDR3 comprises 19 residues. Trimming took 2 bases from V and 2 from J; bases not matched to a gene: 18. This CDR3 is CASSQPPGRGDSRPYEQYF. The covered CDR3 bases are TGTGCCAGCAGCCAACCCCCCGGACGGGGGGACTCCCGACCCTACGAG.

With respect to this clone: From the germline J gene comes the end of the CDR3, since the read stops 3 residues before it. V gene TRBV19 combines with J gene TRBJ2-2, with 8 bases aligning to TRBD1. Germline V lookup: CDR1 LNHDA, CDR2 SQIVND (reference sequence). CDR3 length equals 14 residues. Losses at the gene ends were 9 bases for V and 2 bases for J; bases not matched to a gene: 5. The CDR3 spells CASEGQVNTGELFF. The CDR3 DNA, read in part, is TGTGCCAGCGAGGGACAGGTTAACACCGGGGAG.

Turning to this clone: The CDR3 end lies 3 residues beyond the end of the read and is filled in from the germline J gene. This chain uses TRBV5-1 with TRBJ2-7; 10 bases align to TRBD1. This CDR3 is 16 amino acids long. V shed 2 bases, J shed 5 bases, and the junction held 10 bases outside the gene matches. In germline, CDR1 is SGHRS, CDR2 YFSETQ. CDR3 DNA, as far as it was read: TGCGCCAGCAGCTTTAATCCCGGGACAGGGGAGAACGAG. Translating it yields CASSFNPGTGENE. The whole CDR3 protein reads CASSFNPGTGENEQYF.

Turning to this clone: The observed sequence ends 3 residues before the CDR3 terminus, with the missing tail filled in from the germline J gene. The chain is built from TRBV20-1 and TRBJ1-4; weak D call: TRBD1 (6 bases). The CDR3 is 16 residues long. Germline V gene sequence: CDR1 DFQATT, CDR2 SNEGSKA (reference sequence). The CDR3 reads CSARDSRTGRGGQLFF. CDR3 DNA (partial): TGCAGTGCTAGAGATTCCCGGACGGGAAGAGGGGGACAA.

Comments on this clone: Sequencing ends 3 residues short of the CDR3 end; the germline J gene provides the rest. The J gene is TRBJ2-3, the V gene TRBV7-9; the D gene is possibly TRBD1 (5 bases). This CDR3 contains 14 residues. Germline lookup yields CDR1 SEHNR and CDR2 FQNEAQ (reference sequence). The DNA read from the CDR3 is TGTGCCAGCAGCCCGGACAAATCGAGAGAGACG. This encodes CASSPDKSRET. The entire CDR3 is CASSPDKSRETQYF.

Turning to this clone: The CDR3 goes on 3 residues after the read ends, and that part is filled in from the germline J gene. This chain uses TRBV2 with TRBJ2-3; D might be TRBD1 (6 bases). The V gene lost 1 base and the J gene lost 6 bases, with 20 bases spanning the gap. The length of the CDR3 is 17 residues. Germline V lookup: CDR1 SNHLY, CDR2 FYNNEI. The part of the CDR3 DNA that was read is TGTGCCAGCAGTGAAGTAGGGGGACCCGCCGGCGCCGATACG. This translates into CASSEVGGPAGADT. The full-length CDR3 reads as CASSEVGGPAGADTQYF.

CDR3 DNA (partial): TGTGCCAGTAGTAGTAGCGGGAGTTCCCACGAG. This gives the protein CASSSSGSSHE. The whole CDR3 sequence reads CASSSSGSSHEQYF. The rearrangement joins TRBV19 to TRBJ2-7, with 9 bases that match TRBD2. Sequencing ends 3 residues short of the CDR3 end; the germline J gene provides the rest. From germline, CDR1 is LNHDA and CDR2 SQIVND (reference sequence). The CDR3 extends over 14 amino acids. The junction had 6 bases not matched to a gene; V was cut back by 4 bases and J by 5 bases.

As regards this clone: The CDR3 end lies 3 residues beyond the end of the read and is filled in from the germline J gene. The chain is built from TRBV4-1 and TRBJ2-2; D gene uncertain. The germline V and J ends were trimmed by 0 bases and 3 bases, with 11 bases remaining between them. This CDR3 region has 16 residues. Germline loops: CDR1 MGHRA, CDR2 YSYEKL. CDR3 bases read: TGCGCCAGCAGCCAAGAGAGTGGGCTACACACCGGGGAG. Its protein product is CASSQESGLHTGE. The entire CDR3 sequence reads CASSQESGLHTGELFF.

About this clone itself: The read stops 3 residues short of the end of the CDR3; the missing end is completed from the germline J gene. J is TRBJ2-4 and V is TRBV5-1; possibly TRBD1 for D (5 bases). V lost 0 bases, J lost 2 bases, and 12 bases lay in between. Per the germline V gene, CDR1 is SGHRS and CDR2 is YFSETQ. The CDR3 has 16 amino acids. Partial CDR3 DNA: TGCGCCAGCAGCTTGGAGGGGCGGAGACCCAAAAACATT. Translating gives CASSLEGRRPKNI. The full CDR3 sequence reads CASSLEGRRPKNIQYF. Full variable domain (remainder filled in from reference TRBV5-1 and TRBJ2-4): KAGVTQTPRYLIKTRGQQVTLSCSPISGHRSVSWYQQTPGQGLQFLFEYFSETQRNKGNFPGRFSGRQFSNSRSEMNVSTLELGDSALYLCASSLEGRRPKNIQYFGAGTRLSVL.

The CDR3 bases that were read are TGTGCCACTAAGTGGGGGGGAGGGGACGAG. The encoded protein is CATKWGGGDE. The CDR3 in its entirety is CATKWGGGDEQYF. V is TRBV5-6 and J is TRBJ2-7, with TRBD2 matching 7 bases. The read falls 3 residues short of the CDR3 end, and the missing part is taken from the germline J gene. The CDR3 length is 13 residues. The germline V gene has CDR1 SGHDT and CDR2 YYEEEE. The V and J ends lost 9 bases and 5 bases, in that order; junction bases with no gene match: 11.

CDR3 residues: CSARKSGVNRSPLFF. CDR3 bases read: TGCAGTGCTAGAAAATCCGGGGTCAATCGCTCACCA. The rearrangement uses TRBV20-1 and TRBJ1-4; D remains ambiguous. The read finishes 3 residues shy of the CDR3 end, and the germline J gene is used to complete it. The CDR3 loop spans 15 amino acids. Looked up from germline, CDR1 is DFQATT and CDR2 is SNEGSKA (reference sequence).

In regard to this clone: Read data end 3 residues before the CDR3 end; the end is taken from the germline J gene. The V and J genes are TRBV20-1 and TRBJ1-5, with D unresolved. This CDR3 region has 13 residues. Germline V gene sequence: CDR1 DFQATT, CDR2 SNEGSKA (reference sequence). Partial CDR3 DNA: TGCAGTGCTCAGAGATTAGCCTTAGTTCCC. Translated, it gives CSAQRLALVP. The whole CDR3 reads CSAQRLALVPQHF.

With regard to this clone: The read halts 3 residues ahead of the CDR3 end, with the missing end drawn from the germline J gene. The rearrangement joins TRBV7-6 to TRBJ2-2; D possibly matches TRBD1 or TRBD2 (5 bases each). Germline assignment: CDR1 SGHVS and CDR2 FNYEAQ. The CDR3 is 16 residues long. The CDR3 bases that were read are TGTGCCAGCAGCTCAGTAGGGAGCTCTGGGGCCAACGTG. Encoded protein: CASSSVGSSGANV. The entire CDR3 reads CASSSVGSSGANVLFF.

The DNA read from the CDR3 is TGCGCCAGCAGCTTCGGAGGGGACAATGAG. Its protein product is CASSFGGDNE. In full, the CDR3 is CASSFGGDNEQFF. The rearrangement joins TRBV5-1 to TRBJ2-1; a possible D gene is TRBD2 (6 bases). The read ends 3 residues shy of where the CDR3 ends; the end is completed using the germline J gene. The germline V gene encodes CDR1 SGHRS and CDR2 YFSETQ. V shed 2 bases and J shed 5 bases, with 8 bases lying between them. CDR3 size: 13 residues.

To note about this clone: From the germline J gene comes the end of the CDR3, since the read stops 3 residues before it. The J gene is TRBJ1-1, the V gene TRBV11-2; possibly TRBD1 for D (5 bases). Trimming cost V 5 bases and J 4 bases, with 8 bases left between them. CDR3 length: 12 amino acids. From germline, CDR1 is SGHAT and CDR2 FQNNGV. The CDR3 bases that were read are TGTGCCAGCAGCCCAGGGTTCACTGAA. It yields the protein CASSPGFTE. The CDR3 as a whole reads CASSPGFTEAFF.

A remark on this clone: Read coverage stops 3 residues before the CDR3 terminus; the germline J gene supplies the remainder. The rearrangement uses TRBV12-3 or TRBV12-4 and TRBJ2-7; 10 bases are shared with TRBD1. The CDR3 length is 16 residues. The V gene end was trimmed by 5 bases and the J gene end by 5 bases; junction bases not matched to a gene: 12. The CDR3 sequence: CASSPGPGTGAHEQYF. Incomplete CDR3 DNA: TGTGCCAGCAGTCCGGGGCCCGGGACAGGGGCCCACGAG.

With regard to this clone: The read terminates 3 residues ahead of where the CDR3 ends, so the germline J gene completes it. The chain joins TRBV23-1 to TRBJ1-6; TRBD1 matches 8 bases. TRBV23-1 qualifies as an ORF whose function is uncertain. CDR3 size: 20 residues. J gave up 3 bases and V 0 bases, and 13 bases lay outside the gene matches. CDR3 bases read: TGCGCCAGCAGTCAATCTCGTGGCAGGGGGCCCTCACTCTATAATTCACCC. It codes for CASSQSRGRGPSLYNSP. The CDR3 as a whole reads CASSQSRGRGPSLYNSPLHF.

With respect to this clone: The read halts 3 residues ahead of the CDR3 end, with the missing end drawn from the germline J gene. The genes are TRBV4-1 and TRBJ2-3, with 9 bases identical to TRBD1. The V segment lost 1 base and the J segment 3 bases; nucleotides outside the gene matches: 2. There are 15 residues in the CDR3. Germline V gene lookup returns CDR1 MGHRA and CDR2 YSYEKL. CDR3 residues: CASSQVGTGTDTQYF. Partial CDR3 DNA: TGCGCCAGCAGCCAAGTTGGGACAGGGACAGATACG.

As for this clone: Read sequence stops 3 residues before the CDR3 end, and the germline J gene provides the missing end. V is TRBV5-1 and J is TRBJ2-1; TRBD2 aligns across 14 bases. V gave up 4 bases and J gave up 5 bases; unmatched junction bases: 2. CDR1 and CDR2 from the germline V gene are SGHRS and YFSETQ. This CDR3 is 15 amino acids long. The sequenced part of the CDR3 DNA is TGCGCCAGCAGCCTGACTAGCGGGGGGGACAATGAG. It translates to CASSLTSGGDNE. The whole CDR3 sequence reads CASSLTSGGDNEQFF.